These T cell receptor beta chains were read from a single sample in a study of blood T cell repertoires in COVID-19. TCRdb keeps only in-frame clones here, not all; method: immunoSEQ multiplex PCR. The repertoire has about 59,000 clones, less than 85% of them found once; the top ten carry approximately 14%. Sequencing used peripheral blood. These receptors were taken from a woman in her 70s with acute or convalescent COVID-19. CDR3s include the opening cysteine and the closing phenylalanine or tryptophan. The D gene is left open where the match is weak. Rows give clone size only sometimes, using once, few, many, or a class for an expanded clone.

NA	TRBV5-1	TRBJ2-3	NA	CASSFRADTQYF	TGCGCCAGCAGCTTCCGAGCAGATACGCAGTATTTT
NA	TRBV7-9	TRBJ2-3	NA	CASSPVEGPNPSTDTQYF	TGTGCCAGCAGCCCCGTCGAGGGCCCCAATCCTAGCACAGATACGCAGTATTTT
NA	TRBV4-1	TRBJ1-6	NA	CASSQGSLRNSPLHF	TGCGCCAGCAGCCAAGGGTCCCTGCGGAATTCACCCCTCCACTTT
TRBD1	TRBV5-6	TRBJ1-4	NA	CASSLAGGSFATNEKLFF	TGTGCCAGCAGCTTGGCAGGGGGGAGTTTTGCAACTAATGAAAAACTGTTTTTT
NA	TRBV24-1	TRBJ2-2	NA	CATSDGGLGELFF	TGTGCCACCAGTGATGGGGGCCTCGGGGAGCTGTTTTTT
NA	TRBV9	TRBJ2-5	once	CASSVGGYQETQYF	TGTGCCAGCAGCGTAGGAGGGTACCAAGAGACCCAGTACTTC
NA	TRBV11-2	TRBJ2-2	NA	CASSLGSYTGELFF	TGTGCCAGCAGCTTAGGTAGTTACACCGGGGAGCTGTTTTTT
TRBD1	TRBV7-8	TRBJ1-4	NA	CASSSQGGTNEKLFF	TGTGCCAGCAGCTCCCAGGGGGGAACTAATGAAAAACTGTTTTTT
TRBD1	TRBV27	TRBJ2-7	few	CASSLYRSGTAPFHEQYF	TGTGCCAGCAGTTTATATCGGTCCGGGACAGCCCCATTCCACGAGCAGTACTTC
NA	TRBV28	TRBJ1-1	NA	CASSFQVTNTEAFF	TGTGCCAGCAGTTTCCAGGTCACGAACACTGAAGCTTTCTTT
NA	TRBV13	TRBJ1-1	NA	CASSNRQAGGTEAFF	TGTGCCAGCAGCAACCGACAGGCGGGGGGGACTGAAGCTTTCTTT
NA	TRBV29-1	TRBJ1-2	NA	CSVATAMGGGYTF	TGCAGCGTAGCGACAGCTATGGGAGGTGGCTACACCTTC
NA	TRBV6-5	TRBJ1-1	NA	CASSYLGGWGYTEAFF	TGTGCCAGCAGTTACTTGGGGGGTTGGGGCTACACTGAAGCTTTCTTT
TRBD2	TRBV4-1	TRBJ2-7	NA	CASSHRGTSGFHEQYF	TGCGCCAGCAGCCACCGCGGGACTAGCGGGTTTCACGAGCAGTACTTC
NA	TRBV4-1	TRBJ2-3	NA	CASSQDQGGYTDTQYF	TGCGCCAGCAGCCAAGATCAGGGGGGATACACAGATACGCAGTATTTT
NA	TRBV24-1	TRBJ1-1	NA	CAIVQNPPRGAFF	TGTGCCATCGTTCAAAACCCCCCCAGGGGAGCTTTCTTT
NA	TRBV27	TRBJ1-5	NA	CASRSAPGGRAFQPQHF	TGTGCCAGCAGATCCGCCCCCGGGGGAAGGGCGTTTCAGCCCCAGCATTTT
NA	TRBV27	TRBJ2-5	NA	CASSSQGQQETQYF	TGTGCCAGCAGTAGTCAGGGGCAGCAAGAGACCCAGTACTTC
NA	TRBV12-5	TRBJ2-7	NA	CATSSGSYEQYF	TGTGCTACCTCCTCCGGCTCCTACGAGCAGTACTTC
NA	TRBV5-1	TRBJ1-6	few	CASSLDRWGNNSPLHF	TGCGCCAGCAGCTTGGACAGGTGGGGCAATAATTCACCCCTCCACTTT
NA	TRBV5-8	TRBJ1-2	NA	CASSLGRIYGYTF	TGTGCCAGCAGCTTGGGCAGGATCTATGGCTACACCTTC
TRBD1	TRBV7-3	TRBJ2-1	NA	CASSYQGAGYNEQFF	TGTGCCAGCAGCTACCAGGGGGCGGGGTACAATGAGCAGTTCTTC
NA	TRBV4-1	TRBJ2-7	NA	CASSHPPGTFSPYEQYF	TGCGCCAGCAGCCACCCCCCGGGGACTTTCTCTCCCTACGAGCAGTACTTC
TRBD1	TRBV5-1	TRBJ1-6	NA	CASKTGYLASPLHF	TGCGCCAGCAAGACAGGGTACCTAGCGTCACCCCTCCACTTT
NA	TRBV19	TRBJ1-2	NA	CASSLGQIYGYTF	TGTGCCAGTAGCCTCGGACAGATCTATGGCTACACCTTC
TRBD1	TRBV19	TRBJ1-2	few	CASSLQGGANYGYTF	TGTGCCAGTAGTCTCCAGGGGGGAGCTAACTATGGCTACACCTTC
TRBD1	TRBV19	TRBJ1-2	NA	CASSIGGGSYGYTF	TGTGCCAGTAGTATTGGAGGGGGCAGCTATGGCTACACCTTC
NA	TRBV29-1	TRBJ1-1	NA	CSVEEGSNTEAFF	TGCAGCGTTGAGGAGGGGTCGAACACTGAAGCTTTCTTT
NA	TRBV20-1	TRBJ2-3	NA	CSASSAGGAQADTQYF	TGCAGTGCTAGTTCTGCGGGCGGGGCCCAGGCGGATACGCAGTATTTT
TRBD1	TRBV24-1	TRBJ2-1	NA	CATSDGVGQNDNEQFF	TGTGCCACCAGTGATGGGGTGGGACAGAACGACAATGAGCAGTTCTTC
TRBD1	TRBV12-5	TRBJ1-1	NA	CASGLVGWDRIGQDTEAFF	TGTGCTAGTGGTTTGGTGGGTTGGGACAGGATCGGGCAGGACACTGAAGCTTTCTTT
NA	TRBV7-3	TRBJ1-3	NA	CASSSQSGNTIYF	TGTGCCAGCAGCTCACAGTCTGGAAACACCATATATTTT
NA	TRBV6-5	TRBJ2-2	NA	CASRPTNTGELFF	TGTGCCAGCAGGCCTACGAACACCGGGGAGCTGTTTTTT
NA	TRBV5-1	TRBJ1-1	NA	CASSTPGRGVRTEAFF	TGCGCCAGCAGCACCCCGGGCCGGGGGGTACGCACTGAAGCTTTCTTT
TRBD1	TRBV13	TRBJ1-1	NA	CASSSDRATMNTEAFF	TGTGCCAGCAGCTCGGACAGGGCTACCATGAACACTGAAGCTTTCTTT
NA	TRBV27	TRBJ1-2	NA	CASSLAPPLGYTF	TGTGCCAGCAGTCTAGCACCACCCCTAGGCTACACCTTC
NA	TRBV30	TRBJ1-2	NA	CAWSLRQRVGYTF	TGTGCCTGGAGCCTACGACAGAGAGTGGGCTACACCTTC
NA	TRBV11-3	TRBJ2-1	NA	CASSLAAYNEQFF	TGTGCCAGCAGCTTAGCGGCCTACAATGAGCAGTTCTTC
TRBD1	TRBV7-9	TRBJ1-2	few	CASSSSGTANYGYTF	TGTGCCAGCAGCTCTTCCGGGACAGCGAACTATGGCTACACCTTC
TRBD1	TRBV19	TRBJ1-2	once	CASSRQGADYTF	TGTGCCAGTAGTAGACAGGGGGCAGACTACACCTTC
NA	TRBV28	TRBJ2-7	NA	CASSLRGYEQYF	TGTGCCAGCAGTCTCAGGGGCTACGAGCAGTACTTC
TRBD2	TRBV11-3	TRBJ2-1	once	CASSPPHGGADYNEQFF	TGTGCCAGCAGTCCACCTCACGGGGGGGCCGATTACAATGAGCAGTTCTTC